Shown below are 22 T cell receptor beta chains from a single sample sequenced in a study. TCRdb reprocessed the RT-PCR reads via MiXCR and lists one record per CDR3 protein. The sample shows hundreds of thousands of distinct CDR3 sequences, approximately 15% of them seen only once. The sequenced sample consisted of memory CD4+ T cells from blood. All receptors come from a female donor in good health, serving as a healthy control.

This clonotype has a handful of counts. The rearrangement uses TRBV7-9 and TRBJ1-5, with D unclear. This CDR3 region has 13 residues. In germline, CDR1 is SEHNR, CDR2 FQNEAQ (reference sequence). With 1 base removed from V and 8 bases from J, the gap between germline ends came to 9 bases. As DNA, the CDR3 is TGTGCCAGCAGCTTAGGGGCTGGGGAGCCCCAGCATTTT. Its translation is CASSLGAGEPQHF.

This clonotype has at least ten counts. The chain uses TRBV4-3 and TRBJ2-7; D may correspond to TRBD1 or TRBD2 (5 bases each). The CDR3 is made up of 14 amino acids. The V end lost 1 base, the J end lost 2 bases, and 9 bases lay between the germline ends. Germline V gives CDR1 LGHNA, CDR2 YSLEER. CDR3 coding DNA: TGCGCCAGCAGCCAAGTTACGGGACCCTACGAGCAGTACTTC. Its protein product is CASSQVTGPYEQYF.

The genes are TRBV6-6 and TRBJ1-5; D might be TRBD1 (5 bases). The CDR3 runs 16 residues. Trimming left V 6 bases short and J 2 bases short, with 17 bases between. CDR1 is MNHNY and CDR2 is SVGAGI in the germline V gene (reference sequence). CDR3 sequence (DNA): TGTGCCAGCAGCACGAACCCCCTCAGGGGCAATCAGCCCCAGCATTTT. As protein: CASSTNPLRGNQPQHF.

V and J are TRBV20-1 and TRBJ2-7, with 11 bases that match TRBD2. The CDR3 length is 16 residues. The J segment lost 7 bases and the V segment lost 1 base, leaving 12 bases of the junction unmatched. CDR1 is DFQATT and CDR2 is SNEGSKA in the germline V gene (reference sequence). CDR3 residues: CSARVGSGRAGQEQYF. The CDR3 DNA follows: TGCAGTGCTAGAGTGGGTAGCGGGAGGGCCGGGCAGGAGCAGTACTTC.

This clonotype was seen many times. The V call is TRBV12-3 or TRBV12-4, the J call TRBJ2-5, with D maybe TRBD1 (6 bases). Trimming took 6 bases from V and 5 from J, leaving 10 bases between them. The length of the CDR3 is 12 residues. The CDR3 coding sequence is TGTGCCAGCAGCATAGACAGGGAGACCCAGTACTTC. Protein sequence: CASSIDRETQYF.

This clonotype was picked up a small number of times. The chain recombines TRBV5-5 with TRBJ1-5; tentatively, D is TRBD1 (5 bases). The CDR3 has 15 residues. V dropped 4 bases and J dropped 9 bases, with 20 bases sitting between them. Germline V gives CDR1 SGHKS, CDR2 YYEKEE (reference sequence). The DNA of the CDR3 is TGTGCCAGCAGCGAAGACAGCACTATCATGCGGCCCCAGCATTTT. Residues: CASSEDSTIMRPQHF.

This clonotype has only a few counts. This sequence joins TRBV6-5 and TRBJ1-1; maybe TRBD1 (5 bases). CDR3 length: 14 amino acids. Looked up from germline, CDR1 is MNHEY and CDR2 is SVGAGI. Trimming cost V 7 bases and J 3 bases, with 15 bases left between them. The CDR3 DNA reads TGTGCCAGCAAGGCAGGGCTTATCGACACTGAAGCTTTCTTT. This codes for CASKAGLIDTEAFF.

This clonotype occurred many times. CDR3 protein: CSARYRGAYNSPLHF. In nucleotides, the CDR3 is TGCAGTGCTCGATACAGAGGCGCCTATAATTCACCCCTCCACTTT. The V and J genes are TRBV20-1 and TRBJ1-6, with D hard to call. Germline loops: CDR1 DFQATT, CDR2 SNEGSKA (reference sequence). V lost 5 bases and J lost 2, with 13 bases in between. This CDR3 has 15 residues.

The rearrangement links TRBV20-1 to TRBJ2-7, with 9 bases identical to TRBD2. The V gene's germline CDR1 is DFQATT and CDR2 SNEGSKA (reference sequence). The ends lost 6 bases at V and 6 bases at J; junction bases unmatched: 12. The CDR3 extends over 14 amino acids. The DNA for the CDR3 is TGCAGTGCCCCGGGACTAGCTGGAGCGGGCGAGCAGTACTTC. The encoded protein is CSAPGLAGAGEQYF.

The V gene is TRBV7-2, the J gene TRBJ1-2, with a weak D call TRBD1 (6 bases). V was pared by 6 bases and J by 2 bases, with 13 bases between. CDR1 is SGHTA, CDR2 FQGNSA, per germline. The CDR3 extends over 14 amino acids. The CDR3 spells CASSRDRTNYGYTF. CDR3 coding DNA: TGTGCCAGCAGTAGAGACAGGACGAACTATGGCTACACCTTC. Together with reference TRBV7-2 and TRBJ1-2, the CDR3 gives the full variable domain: GAGVSQSPSNKVTEKGKDVELRCDPISGHTALYWYRQSLGQGLEFLIYFQGNSAPDKSGLPSDRFSAERTGGSVSTLTIQRTQQEDSAVYLCASSRDRTNYGYTFGSGTRLTVV.

In nucleotides, the CDR3 is TGTGCCTGGGCTCCCCTCAGGAACACTGAAGCTTTCTTT. This gives the protein CAWAPLRNTEAFF. The chain joins TRBV30 to TRBJ1-1; D gene ambiguous. Germline CDR1 is GTSNPN and CDR2 is SVGIG (reference sequence). The CDR3 totals 13 residues. V lost 5 bases and J 1 base, leaving 11 bases between the germline ends.

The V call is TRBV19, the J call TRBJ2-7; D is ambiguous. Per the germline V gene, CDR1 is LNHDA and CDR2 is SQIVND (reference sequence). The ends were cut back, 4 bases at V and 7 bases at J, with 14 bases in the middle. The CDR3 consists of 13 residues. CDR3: CASSTLLGGEQYF. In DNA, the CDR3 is TGTGCCAGTAGTACCCTCCTAGGCGGTGAGCAGTACTTC.

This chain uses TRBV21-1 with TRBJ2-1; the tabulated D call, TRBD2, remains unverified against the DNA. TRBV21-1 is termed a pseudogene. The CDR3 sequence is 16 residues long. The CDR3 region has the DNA TGTGCCAGCAGCAAGGAAACTAGCGGGAGTTCCAATGAGCAGTTCTTC. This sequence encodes CASSKETSGSSNEQFF.

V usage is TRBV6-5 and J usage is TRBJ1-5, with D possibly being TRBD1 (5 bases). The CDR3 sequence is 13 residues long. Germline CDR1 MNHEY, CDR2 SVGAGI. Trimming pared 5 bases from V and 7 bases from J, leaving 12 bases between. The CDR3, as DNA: TGTGCCAGCAGTAGGGACCTCGACCAGCCCCAGCATTTT. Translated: CASSRDLDQPQHF.

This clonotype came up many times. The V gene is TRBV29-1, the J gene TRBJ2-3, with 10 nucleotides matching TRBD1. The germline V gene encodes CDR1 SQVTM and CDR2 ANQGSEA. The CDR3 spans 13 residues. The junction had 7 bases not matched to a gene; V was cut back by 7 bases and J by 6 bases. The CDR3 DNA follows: TGCAGCGCATGGACAGGGGGTATCGATACGCAGTATTTT. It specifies CSAWTGGIDTQYF.

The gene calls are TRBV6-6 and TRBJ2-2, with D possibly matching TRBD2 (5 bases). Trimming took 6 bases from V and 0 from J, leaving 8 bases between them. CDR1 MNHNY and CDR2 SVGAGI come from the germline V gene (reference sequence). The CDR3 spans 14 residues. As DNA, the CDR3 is TGTGCCAGCAGACGAGCGGCGAACACCGGGGAGCTGTTTTTT. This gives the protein CASRRAANTGELFF.

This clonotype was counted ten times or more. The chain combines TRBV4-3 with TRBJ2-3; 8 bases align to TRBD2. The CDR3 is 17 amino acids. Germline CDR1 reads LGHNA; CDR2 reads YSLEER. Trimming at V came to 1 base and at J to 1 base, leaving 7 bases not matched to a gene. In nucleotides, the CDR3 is TGCGCCAGCAGCCAAGGAGGAGCGGGAGTAGGCACAGATACGCAGTATTTT. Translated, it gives CASSQGGAGVGTDTQYF.

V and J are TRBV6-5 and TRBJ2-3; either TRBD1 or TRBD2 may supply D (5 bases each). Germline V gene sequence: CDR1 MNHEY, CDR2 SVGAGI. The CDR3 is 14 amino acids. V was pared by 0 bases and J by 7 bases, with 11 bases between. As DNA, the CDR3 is TGTGCCAGCAGTTACTCACCGGGGACGCATACGCAGTATTTT. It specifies CASSYSPGTHTQYF.

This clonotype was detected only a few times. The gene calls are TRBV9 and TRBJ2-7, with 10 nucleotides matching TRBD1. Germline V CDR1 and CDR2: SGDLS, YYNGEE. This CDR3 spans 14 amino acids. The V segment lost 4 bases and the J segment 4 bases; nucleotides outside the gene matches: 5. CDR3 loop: CASSRGQGEYEQYF. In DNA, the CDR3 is TGTGCCAGCAGCAGAGGACAGGGGGAGTACGAGCAGTACTTC. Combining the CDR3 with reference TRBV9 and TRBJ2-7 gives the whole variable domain DSGVTQTPKHLITATGQRVTLRCSPRSGDLSVYWYQQSLDQGLQFLIQYYNGEERAKGNILERFSAQQFPDLHSELNLSSLELGDSALYFCASSRGQGEYEQYFGPGTRLTVT.

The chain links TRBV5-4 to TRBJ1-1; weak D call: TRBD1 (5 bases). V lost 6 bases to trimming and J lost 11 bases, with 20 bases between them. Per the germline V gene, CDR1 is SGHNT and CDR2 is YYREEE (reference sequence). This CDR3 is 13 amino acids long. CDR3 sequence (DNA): TGTGCCAGCACCCTCCGGGGGAACCTCGGGGCTTTCTTT. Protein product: CASTLRGNLGAFF.

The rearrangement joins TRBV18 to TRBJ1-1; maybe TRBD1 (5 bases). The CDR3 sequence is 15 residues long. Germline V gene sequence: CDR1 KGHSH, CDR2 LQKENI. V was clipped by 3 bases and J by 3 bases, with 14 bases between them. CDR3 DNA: TGTGCCAGCTCACCTTCGACAGCACCGGACACTGAAGCTTTCTTT. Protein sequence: CASSPSTAPDTEAFF.

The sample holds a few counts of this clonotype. The CDR3 nucleotides are TGTGCCAGCAGCTCTGCAGGAGACCCAAGCTACAATGAGCAGTTCTTC. This codes for CASSSAGDPSYNEQFF. V is TRBV9 and J is TRBJ2-1; unclear D gene. CDR1 is SGDLS and CDR2 is YYNGEE in the germline V gene. The CDR3 length is 16 residues. Trimming cost V 4 bases and J 3 bases, with 17 bases left between them.